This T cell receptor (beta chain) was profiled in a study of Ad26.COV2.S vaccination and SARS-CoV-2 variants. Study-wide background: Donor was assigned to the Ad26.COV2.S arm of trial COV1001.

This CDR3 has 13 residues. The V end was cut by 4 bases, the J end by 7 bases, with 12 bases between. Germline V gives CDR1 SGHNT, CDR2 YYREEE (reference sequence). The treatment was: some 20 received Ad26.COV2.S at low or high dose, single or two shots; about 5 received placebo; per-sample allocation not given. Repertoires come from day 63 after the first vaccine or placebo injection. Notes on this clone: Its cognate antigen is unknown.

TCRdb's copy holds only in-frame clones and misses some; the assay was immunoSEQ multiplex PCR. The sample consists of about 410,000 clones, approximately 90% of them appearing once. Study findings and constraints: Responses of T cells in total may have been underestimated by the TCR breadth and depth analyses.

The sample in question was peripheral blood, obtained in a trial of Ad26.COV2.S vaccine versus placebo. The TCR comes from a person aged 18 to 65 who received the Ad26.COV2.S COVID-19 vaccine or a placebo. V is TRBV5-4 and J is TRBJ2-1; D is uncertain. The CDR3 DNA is TGTGCCAGCAGCCCCCCCTTCCCTAATGAGCAGTTCTTC. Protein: CASSPPFPNEQFF. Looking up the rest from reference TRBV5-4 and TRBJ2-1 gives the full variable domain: ETGVTQSPTHLIKTRGQQVTLRCSSQSGHNTVSWYQQALGQGPQFIFQYYREEENGRGNFPPRFSGLQFPNYSSELNVNALELDDSALYLCASSPPFPNEQFFGPGTRLTVL.